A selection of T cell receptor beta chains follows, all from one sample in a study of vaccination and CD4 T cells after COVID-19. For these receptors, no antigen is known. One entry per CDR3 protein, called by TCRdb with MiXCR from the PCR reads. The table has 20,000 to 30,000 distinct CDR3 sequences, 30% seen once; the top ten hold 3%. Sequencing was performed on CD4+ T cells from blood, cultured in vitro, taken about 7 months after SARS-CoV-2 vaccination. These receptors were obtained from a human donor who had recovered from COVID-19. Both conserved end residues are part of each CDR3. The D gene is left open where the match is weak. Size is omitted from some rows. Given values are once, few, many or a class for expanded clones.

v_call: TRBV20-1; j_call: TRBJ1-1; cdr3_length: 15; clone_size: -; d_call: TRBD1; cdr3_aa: CSASDPGQGKTEAFF; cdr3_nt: TGCAGTGCTAGTGATCCTGGACAGGGAAAAACTGAAGCTTTCTTT
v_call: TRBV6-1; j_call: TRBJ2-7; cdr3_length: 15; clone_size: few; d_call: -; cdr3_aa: CASTPNGAYLYEQYF; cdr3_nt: TGTGCCAGCACCCCAAACGGAGCCTATCTATACGAGCAGTACTTC
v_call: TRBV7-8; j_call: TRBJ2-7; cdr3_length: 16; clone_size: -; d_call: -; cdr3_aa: CASTRRGGAGTYEQYF; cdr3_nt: TGTGCCAGCACCCGAAGGGGGGGGGCAGGGACCTACGAGCAGTACTTC
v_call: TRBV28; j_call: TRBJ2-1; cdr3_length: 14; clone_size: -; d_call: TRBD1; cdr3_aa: CASSLSLDGQGEFF; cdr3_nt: TGTGCCAGCAGTTTGTCGCTCGATGGACAGGGGGAGTTCTTC
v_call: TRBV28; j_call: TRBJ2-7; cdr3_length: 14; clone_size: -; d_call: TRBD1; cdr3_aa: CASSVDRGNYEQYF; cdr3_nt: TGTGCCAGCAGTGTGGACAGGGGGAACTACGAGCAGTACTTC
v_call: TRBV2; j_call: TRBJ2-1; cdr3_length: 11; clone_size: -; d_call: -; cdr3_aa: CASSYLNEQFF; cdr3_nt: TGTGCCAGCAGCTACCTCAATGAGCAGTTCTTC
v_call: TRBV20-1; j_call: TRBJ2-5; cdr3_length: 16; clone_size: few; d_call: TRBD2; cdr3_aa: CSARVGLAGLQETQYF; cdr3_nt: TGCAGTGCTAGAGTAGGACTAGCGGGGTTACAAGAGACCCAGTACTTC
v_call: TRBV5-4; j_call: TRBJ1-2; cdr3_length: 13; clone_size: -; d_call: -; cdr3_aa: CASSQDSRGGYTF; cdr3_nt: TGTGCCAGCAGCCAGGACAGTCGAGGCGGCTACACCTTC
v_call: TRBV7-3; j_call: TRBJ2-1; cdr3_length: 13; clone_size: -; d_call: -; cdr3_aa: CASSSPGENEQFF; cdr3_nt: TGTGCCAGCAGCTCCCCGGGAGAGAATGAGCAGTTCTTC
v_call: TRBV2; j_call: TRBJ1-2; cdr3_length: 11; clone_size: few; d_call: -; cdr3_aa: CASSLEYGYTF; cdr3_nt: TGTGCCAGCTCATTAGAGTATGGCTACACCTTC
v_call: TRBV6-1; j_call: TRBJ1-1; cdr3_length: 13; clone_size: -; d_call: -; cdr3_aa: CASSPTSVTEAFF; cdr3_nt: TGTGCCAGCAGCCCTACTTCCGTCACTGAAGCTTTCTTT
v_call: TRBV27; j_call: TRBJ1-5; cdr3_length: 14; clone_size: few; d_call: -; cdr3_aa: CASSRGGPIQPQHF; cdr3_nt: TGTGCCAGCAGCAGGGGTGGGCCAATTCAGCCCCAGCATTTT
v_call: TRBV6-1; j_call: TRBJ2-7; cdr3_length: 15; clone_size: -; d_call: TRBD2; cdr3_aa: CASSRGTRTGAEQYF; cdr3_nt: TGTGCCAGCAGTCGCGGGACTAGAACCGGAGCCGAGCAGTACTTC
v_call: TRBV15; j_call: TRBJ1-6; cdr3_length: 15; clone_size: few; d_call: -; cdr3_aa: CATSRAGLYNSPLHF; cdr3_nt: TGTGCCACCAGCAGAGCCGGACTCTATAATTCACCCCTCCACTTT
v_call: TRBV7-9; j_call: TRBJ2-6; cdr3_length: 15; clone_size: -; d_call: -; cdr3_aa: CASSLDGSRANVLTF; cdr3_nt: TGTGCCAGCAGCTTAGATGGGTCGAGGGCCAACGTCCTGACTTTC
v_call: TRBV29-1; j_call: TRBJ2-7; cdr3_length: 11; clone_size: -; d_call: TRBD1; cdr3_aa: CSGQGTYEQYF; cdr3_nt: TGCAGCGGACAGGGAACCTACGAGCAGTACTTC
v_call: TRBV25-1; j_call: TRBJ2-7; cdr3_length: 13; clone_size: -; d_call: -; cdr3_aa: CASSEAQYYEQYF; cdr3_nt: TGTGCCAGCAGCGAGGCGCAGTACTACGAGCAGTACTTC
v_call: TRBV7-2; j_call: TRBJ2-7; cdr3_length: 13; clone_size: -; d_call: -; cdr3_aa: CASNRLSLNEQYF; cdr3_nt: TGTGCCAGCAACAGATTAAGCCTAAATGAGCAGTACTTC
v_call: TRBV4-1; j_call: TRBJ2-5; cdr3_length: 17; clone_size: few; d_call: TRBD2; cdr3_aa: CASSHEGLAGVGETQYF; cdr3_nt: TGCGCCAGCAGCCACGAAGGACTAGCGGGAGTCGGAGAGACCCAGTACTTC
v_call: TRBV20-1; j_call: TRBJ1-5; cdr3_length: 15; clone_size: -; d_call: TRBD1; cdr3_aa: CSARYRGQVNQPQHF; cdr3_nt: TGCAGTGCTAGATATCGGGGACAGGTAAATCAGCCCCAGCATTTT
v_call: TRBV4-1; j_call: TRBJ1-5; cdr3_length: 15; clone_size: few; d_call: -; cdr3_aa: CASSQVPGSNQPQHF; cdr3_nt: TGCGCCAGCAGCCAAGTTCCGGGGAGCAATCAGCCCCAGCATTTT
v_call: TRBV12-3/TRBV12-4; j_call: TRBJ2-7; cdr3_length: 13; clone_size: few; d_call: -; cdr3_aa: CASTGEAPYEQYF; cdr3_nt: TGTGCCAGCACAGGGGAGGCCCCCTACGAGCAGTACTTC
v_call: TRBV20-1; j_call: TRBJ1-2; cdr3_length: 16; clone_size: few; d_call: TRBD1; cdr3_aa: CSARDLKTGVNYGYTF; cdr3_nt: TGCAGTGCTAGAGACCTAAAGACAGGGGTTAACTATGGCTACACCTTC
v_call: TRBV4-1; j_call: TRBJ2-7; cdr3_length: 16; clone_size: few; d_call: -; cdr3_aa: CASSQVNMGWADEQYF; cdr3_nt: TGCGCCAGCAGCCAAGTGAATATGGGGTGGGCGGACGAGCAGTACTTC
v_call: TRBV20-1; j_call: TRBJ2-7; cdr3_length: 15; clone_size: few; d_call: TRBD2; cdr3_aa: CSARRGLASSYEQYF; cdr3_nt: TGCAGTGCTAGACGGGGACTAGCGTCCTCCTACGAGCAGTACTTC
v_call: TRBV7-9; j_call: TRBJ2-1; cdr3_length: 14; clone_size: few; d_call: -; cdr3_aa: CASSLAGGYNEQFF; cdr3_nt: TGTGCCAGCAGCTTAGCGGGAGGATACAATGAGCAGTTCTTC
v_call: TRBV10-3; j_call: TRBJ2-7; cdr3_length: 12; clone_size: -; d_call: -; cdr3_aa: CAIRTAGYEQYF; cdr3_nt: TGTGCCATCAGGACAGCGGGCTACGAGCAGTACTTC
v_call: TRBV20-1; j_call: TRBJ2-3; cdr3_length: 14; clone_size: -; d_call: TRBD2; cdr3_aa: CSMGGRYGTDTQYF; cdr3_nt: TGCAGTATGGGCGGGAGATACGGCACAGATACGCAGTATTTT
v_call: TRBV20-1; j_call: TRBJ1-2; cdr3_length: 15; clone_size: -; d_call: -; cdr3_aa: CSATGTAASNYGYTF; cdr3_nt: TGCAGTGCCACCGGGACCGCGGCTTCTAACTATGGCTACACCTTC
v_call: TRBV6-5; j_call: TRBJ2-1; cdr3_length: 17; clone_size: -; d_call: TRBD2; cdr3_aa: CASSYLSGGSSYNEQFF; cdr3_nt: TGTGCCAGCAGTTACCTGTCTGGCGGGAGCTCCTACAATGAGCAGTTCTTC
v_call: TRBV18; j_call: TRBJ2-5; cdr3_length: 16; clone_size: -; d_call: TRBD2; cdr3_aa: CASSPRTSGSMETQYF; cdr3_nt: TGTGCCAGCTCACCCCGGACTAGCGGGAGTATGGAGACCCAGTACTTC
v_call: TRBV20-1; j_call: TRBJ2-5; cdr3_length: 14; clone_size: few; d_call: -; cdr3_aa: CSARDLTSAETQYF; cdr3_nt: TGCAGTGCTAGAGATCTTACTAGTGCAGAGACCCAGTACTTC
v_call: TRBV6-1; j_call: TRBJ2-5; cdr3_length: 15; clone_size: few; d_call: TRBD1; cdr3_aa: CASRRQGASEETQYF; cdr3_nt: TGTGCCAGCAGAAGACAGGGTGCCTCTGAAGAGACCCAGTACTTC